This passage covers 29 T cell receptor beta chains from one sample sequenced in a study of blood T cells in healthy people across ages. Sample-barcoded 5' priming and a J-beta primer mix drove a second PCR of roughly 6 to 12 cycles. TCRdb re-analysed the 5' RACE reads in MiXCR, keeping a single row per CDR3 protein. The sample carries roughly 1.7 million distinct CDR3 sequences, roughly 32% recorded once. The material sequenced was blood. These receptor sequences come from a woman aged 25 to 45 in good health.

This clonotype was found a few times. The genes are TRBV10-2 and TRBJ2-6; TRBD2 aligns across 7 bases. CDR3 length: 14 residues. The germline gives CDR1 WSHSY, CDR2 SAAADI. The trim removed 8 bases at V and 2 bases at J, leaving 3 bases unmatched. This CDR3 reads CASWGGAGANVLTF. In DNA form, the CDR3 reads TGCGCCAGCTGGGGGGGTGCTGGGGCCAACGTCCTGACTTTC.

In this sample, this clonotype turned up a few times. This chain uses TRBV5-1 with TRBJ1-1; tentatively, D is TRBD1 (6 bases). V was shortened by 0 bases and J by 7 bases, with 13 bases between the two germline ends. Germline V CDR1 and CDR2: SGHRS, YFSETQ. The CDR3 spans 14 residues. The CDR3 spells CASSLAGGTSEAFF. The CDR3 bases are TGCGCCAGCAGCTTGGCCGGAGGGACAAGTGAAGCTTTCTTT.

The table lists this clonotype with a few counts. The genes are TRBV5-1 and TRBJ2-6; 8 bases fit TRBD1. Germline V gene lookup returns CDR1 SGHRS and CDR2 YFSETQ. J lost 0 bases, V lost 3 bases, and 11 bases had no gene match. This CDR3 spans 19 amino acids. The CDR3, as DNA: TGCGCCAGCAGCTCGGAAGACAGGGGACCTGCCTCTGGGGCCAACGTCCTGACTTTC. Residues: CASSSEDRGPASGANVLTF.

This clonotype was seen only a few times. The rearrangement joins TRBV12-3 or TRBV12-4 to TRBJ2-1, with 9 nucleotides matching TRBD2. V was clipped by 5 bases and J by 4 bases; unmatched bases: 18. The CDR3 has 19 amino acids. CDR3 coding DNA: TGTGCCAGCAGTCTGAATAAAGGGTCTAGCGGGACACTGTACAATGAGCAGTTCTTC. Amino acid sequence: CASSLNKGSSGTLYNEQFF.

The chain uses TRBV20-1 and TRBJ1-6, with no clear D. V gave up 6 bases and J gave up 7 bases, with 16 bases separating them. Per germline, CDR1 DFQATT and CDR2 SNEGSKA (reference sequence). The CDR3 has 14 residues. The CDR3 coding sequence is TGCAGTGCCTTAAGTACAGAAGTAAATTCACCCCTCCACTTT. This codes for CSALSTEVNSPLHF.

Details on this clonotype: A much larger clone differs from this one at a single base, so this may be a read error. The chain has TRBV20-1 and TRBJ2-7; D not resolved. V lost 6 bases, J lost 5 bases, and 20 bases lay in between. CDR3 size: 14 residues. Germline V gives CDR1 DFQATT, CDR2 SNEGSKA (reference sequence). The CDR3 spells CSATTEEGLNEQYF. The CDR3 nucleotides read TGCAGTGCGACCACAGAGGAAGGATTAAACGAGCAGTACTTC.

A remark on this clonotype: Relative to the germline gene, one junction end is altered; a read error may explain this. This chain's CDR3 is CSAPTSGDVTDTRYF. CDR3 coding DNA: TGCAGTGCCCCCACTAGCGGGGACGTCACAGATACGCGGTATTTT. The chain employs TRBV20-1 and TRBJ2-3; 10 bases agree with TRBD2. This CDR3 has 15 residues. Germline CDR1 and CDR2: DFQATT and SNEGSKA (reference sequence).

This clonotype was found once. An end of the junction differs from the germline gene, which may be a read error. The chain employs TRBV11-1 and TRBJ1-3, with no clear D. Germline V lookup: CDR1 SGHAT, CDR2 FQDESV (reference sequence). The CDR3 length is 12 residues. The CDR3: CASSLALRAIYF. For the CDR3, the DNA is TGTGCCAGCAGTTTAGCACTCCGGGCCATATATTTT.

V usage is TRBV20-1 and J usage is TRBJ2-1; 8 bases agree with TRBD2. V was pared by 5 bases and J by 3 bases, with 6 bases of the junction left unmatched. This CDR3 spans 14 amino acids. Germline loops: CDR1 DFQATT, CDR2 SNEGSKA (reference sequence). DNA of the CDR3: TGCAGTGCTCACGGGGGGACTAGCTACAATGAGCAGTTCTTC. Residues: CSAHGGTSYNEQFF.

This clonotype turned up a few times. This chain connects TRBV5-1 to TRBJ2-5, with TRBD2 matching 13 bases. The V and J ends lost 4 bases and 4 bases, in that order; junction bases with no gene match: 4. The CDR3 loop spans 15 amino acids. Germline CDR1 is SGHRS and CDR2 is YFSETQ. The CDR3 DNA reads as TGCGCCAGCAGCCCGGGACTAGCGGGGATAGAGACCCAGTACTTC. The encoded protein is CASSPGLAGIETQYF.

This clonotype was seen many times. The chain joins TRBV29-1 to TRBJ2-7, with 9 bases aligning to TRBD2. Trimming at V came to 6 bases and at J to 5 bases, leaving 8 bases not matched to a gene. This CDR3 spans 13 amino acids. Per germline, CDR1 SQVTM and CDR2 ANQGSEA. In DNA, the CDR3 is TGCAGCGTGGGGGGGACTAGCACCGACGAGCAGTACTTC. It yields the protein CSVGGTSTDEQYF.

This clonotype was seen a single time. The V call is TRBV7-9, the J call TRBJ1-3; no reliable D call. The V end lost 1 base, the J end lost 2 bases, and 9 bases lay between the germline ends. CDR1 and CDR2 (germline): SEHNR, FQNEAQ (reference sequence). The length of the CDR3 is 15 residues. Here the CDR3 DNA reads TGTGCCAGCAGCTTAGAGACGGAGACTGGAAACACCATATATTTT. Encoded protein: CASSLETETGNTIYF.

The CDR3 bases are TGTGCCAGCAGGGGACTACACAACACCGGGGAGCTGTTTTTT. This encodes CASRGLHNTGELFF. The chain joins TRBV27 to TRBJ2-2; 7 positions agree with TRBD2. The ends lost 6 bases at V and 2 bases at J; junction bases unmatched: 3. This CDR3 region has 14 residues. The germline CDR1 and CDR2 sequences are MNHEY and SMNVEV (reference sequence).

This chain uses TRBV16 with TRBJ1-2; D is unresolved. Germline V gene data show CDR1 as KGHSY and CDR2 as FQNENV. V was trimmed by 0 bases and J by 12 bases, leaving 17 bases between them. The CDR3 length is 14 residues. CDR3 DNA sequence: TGTGCCAGCAGCCAATCCGCAGGCCGTATAGGCCACACCTTC. Protein product: CASSQSAGRIGHTF.

In the case of this clonotype: The junction departs from the called germline gene at one end, perhaps through a read error. The chain recombines TRBV9 with TRBJ2-7; D unresolved. Germline-derived CDR1 and CDR2 are SGDLS and YYNGEE. The CDR3 consists of 13 residues. Here the CDR3 reads CASSVGVYYEQYF. The CDR3 region has the DNA TGTGCTAGCAGCGTAGGAGTTTACTACGAGCAGTACTTC.

A few counts support this clonotype. The V gene is TRBV20-1, the J gene TRBJ2-5, with a weak D call TRBD2 (6 bases). CDR1 is DFQATT and CDR2 is SNEGSKA in the germline V gene (reference sequence). CDR3 length: 16 amino acids. The V gene lost 2 bases and the J gene lost 2 bases, with 18 bases spanning the gap. The CDR3, as DNA: TGCAGTGCTAGACACACTTCAAGCGGGCCACAAGAGACCCAGTACTTC. Translated, it gives CSARHTSSGPQETQYF.

In its sample, this clonotype was seen a few times. V usage is TRBV27 and J usage is TRBJ1-5; no clear D gene. V lost 3 bases and J lost 2, with 5 bases in between. The CDR3 loop spans 13 amino acids. Germline values: CDR1 MNHEY, CDR2 SMNVEV (reference sequence). The CDR3 loop reads CASSFIGNQPQHF. The CDR3 region has the DNA TGTGCCAGCAGTTTTATCGGCAATCAGCCCCAGCATTTT.

In its sample, this clonotype was seen a few times. The V and J genes are TRBV4-1 and TRBJ2-1; D call uncertain. Germline assignment: CDR1 MGHRA and CDR2 YSYEKL. V lost 2 bases and J 4 bases, leaving 6 bases between the germline ends. The CDR3 covers 13 residues. CDR3 in DNA: TGCGCCAGCAGCCAAAACGGTTACAATGAGCAGTTCTTC. It encodes CASSQNGYNEQFF.

The V gene is TRBV2, the J gene TRBJ2-5; D gene ambiguous. CDR1 is SNHLY and CDR2 is FYNNEI in the germline V gene. This CDR3 comprises 12 residues. Trimming cost V 6 bases and J 5 bases, with 10 bases left between them. In DNA, the CDR3 is TGTGCCAGCAGGGACCGAAGGGAGACCCAGTACTTC. Its translation is CASRDRRETQYF.

This clonotype was observed a few times. V and J are TRBV4-1 and TRBJ2-7; D is possibly TRBD2 (5 bases). Germline CDR1 MGHRA, CDR2 YSYEKL. The V gene lost 0 bases and the J gene lost 6 bases, with 15 bases spanning the gap. The CDR3 contains 15 residues. The CDR3 loop reads CASSQDETIFSEQYF. CDR3 bases: TGCGCCAGCAGCCAAGATGAGACTATCTTTTCCGAGCAGTACTTC.

The chain recombines TRBV7-3 with TRBJ2-3; 10 bases agree with TRBD1. Trimming took 4 bases from V and 5 from J; bases not matched to a gene: 6. This CDR3 comprises 15 residues. From germline, CDR1 is SGHTA and CDR2 FQGTGA. The CDR3 here is CASSSRDRGLDTQYF. CDR3 sequence (DNA): TGTGCCAGCAGCTCTAGGGACAGGGGATTAGATACGCAGTATTTT.

This sequence joins TRBV28 and TRBJ1-1; 7 bases map to TRBD1. This CDR3 is 16 amino acids long. Germline-derived CDR1 and CDR2 are MDHEN and SYDVKM. With 2 bases clipped from V and 1 base from J, the junction kept 7 bases outside the gene matches. The CDR3 nucleotides are TGTGCCAGCAGTTTAGCTACCGGGACAGCGAACACTGAAGCTTTCTTT. It encodes CASSLATGTANTEAFF.

V is TRBV5-6 and J is TRBJ2-7; D not certain. Trimming removed 4 bases at V and 6 bases at J, with 11 bases between. The length of the CDR3 is 12 residues. From germline, CDR1 is SGHDT and CDR2 YYEEEE. CDR3 nucleotide sequence: TGTGCCAGCAGCACCTTAACCCTCGAGCAGTACTTC. It codes for CASSTLTLEQYF.

This clonotype has a handful of counts. V usage is TRBV10-2 and J usage is TRBJ1-1, with 10 bases matching TRBD1. The V and J ends lost 8 bases and 3 bases, in that order; junction bases with no gene match: 3. Germline V gives CDR1 WSHSY, CDR2 SAAADI. The CDR3 sequence is 13 residues long. CDR3 region: CASGTGADTEAFF. The DNA of the CDR3 is TGCGCCAGCGGGACAGGGGCGGACACTGAAGCTTTCTTT.

Points on this clonotype: Mismatch with germline at one junction end may stem from a read error. The CDR3 is CTSSLGGRGGETQYF. The CDR3 DNA sequence: TGTACCAGCAGTTTGGGCGGGAGAGGAGGAGAGACCCAGTACTTC. The gene calls are TRBV28 and TRBJ2-5; TRBD2 matches 7 bases. The CDR3 spans 15 residues. Germline-derived CDR1 and CDR2 are MDHEN and SYDVKM.

The chain joins TRBV2 to TRBJ1-5; D unclear. Germline V CDR1 and CDR2: SNHLY, FYNNEI. Deletions cut 8 bases from V and 1 base from J, with 9 bases between. The CDR3 contains 13 residues. The CDR3 DNA follows: TGTGCCAGCGGGCTGGGGAGCAATCAGCCCCAGCATTTT. Protein product: CASGLGSNQPQHF.

The chain links TRBV5-1 to TRBJ2-3; 10 bases align to TRBD2. The V segment lost 5 bases and the J segment 3 bases; nucleotides outside the gene matches: 9. The CDR3 is 16 amino acids. Germline assignment: CDR1 SGHRS and CDR2 YFSETQ. For the CDR3, the DNA is TGCGCCAGCAGTGAAGCTAGCGGGAGTCGGACAGATACGCAGTATTTT. Protein product: CASSEASGSRTDTQYF.

The rearrangement uses TRBV7-2 and TRBJ2-3; 10 nucleotides agree with TRBD2. The CDR3 runs 16 residues. V gave up 3 bases and J gave up 2 bases; unmatched junction bases: 5. Looked up from germline, CDR1 is SGHTA and CDR2 is FQGNSA. Here the CDR3 reads CASSFGLAVTTDTQYF. In nucleotides, the CDR3 is TGTGCCAGCAGCTTCGGACTAGCGGTTACCACAGATACGCAGTATTTT.

There are a few counts of this clonotype. Just one base apart from a much larger clone, this may be a read error. The chain employs TRBV20-1 and TRBJ2-7; 8 positions agree with TRBD1. The CDR3 length is 15 residues. The V segment lost 7 bases and the J segment 3 bases; nucleotides outside the gene matches: 14. Germline values: CDR1 DFQATT, CDR2 SNEGSKA (reference sequence). The CDR3 nucleotides read TGCAGTGTCCCAACCGACAGGGGATCCCGCTACGAGCAGTACTTC. Its protein is CSVPTDRGSRYEQYF.